The 23 T cell receptor beta chains presented below share a single source sample, sequenced in a study of shared clonotypes between healthy human individuals. Assay: immunoSEQ multiplex PCR; the TCRdb copy retains only in-frame clones and omits some. The sample shows fewer than 3 million clones, roughly 90% of them seen only once. Sequencing was done on a sample of naive CD4+ T cells from PBMCs. Subset of the sample: CD45RA+ positively selected. These receptors came from a man aged 18-30 years in good health. Some clones in this sample may be carry-over from other donors' samples.

The chain carries TRBV4-2 and TRBJ2-3; 9 bases are a match to TRBD1. V lost 0 bases to trimming and J lost 7 bases; unmatched junction nucleotides: 8. Germline V lookup: CDR1 LGHNA, CDR2 YNFKEQ. This CDR3 has 16 residues. The CDR3 reads CASSQEDRGGGYTQYF. CDR3 coding DNA: TGTGCCAGCAGCCAAGAGGACAGGGGTGGGGGGTATACGCAGTATTTT.

This chain links TRBV7-9 with TRBJ1-3; D is possibly TRBD1 (6 bases). CDR1 is SEHNR, CDR2 FQNEAQ, per germline (reference sequence). V lost 5 bases, J lost 2 bases, and 16 bases lay in between. The CDR3 consists of 16 residues. CDR3 sequence (DNA): TGTGCCAGCAGCGCCGTGGGACAAACCCCTGGAAACACCATATATTTT. Translated, it gives CASSAVGQTPGNTIYF.

The chain carries TRBV30 and TRBJ2-5; D remains ambiguous. V was trimmed by 2 bases and J by 3 bases, leaving 7 bases between them. Germline loops: CDR1 GTSNPN, CDR2 SVGIG (reference sequence). The CDR3 is 12 amino acids. The CDR3 bases are TGTGCCTGGAGTTGGGCGAAAGAGACCCAGTACTTC. Residues: CAWSWAKETQYF.

V gene TRBV9 combines with J gene TRBJ2-1; the D call may be TRBD1 or TRBD2 (5 bases each). The CDR3 is 15 residues long. The V gene's germline CDR1 is SGDLS and CDR2 YYNGEE. The V end lost 3 bases, the J end lost 5 bases, and 15 bases lay between the germline ends. CDR3 bases: TGTGCCAGCAGCGCATCCGGGACCGCGAACAATGAGCAGTTCTTC. Translated, it gives CASSASGTANNEQFF.

The chain employs TRBV5-1 and TRBJ2-2; a possible D gene is TRBD1 (5 bases). Germline CDR1 is SGHRS and CDR2 is YFSETQ. This CDR3 is built from 14 residues. V was trimmed by 6 bases and J by 0 bases, leaving 9 bases between them. Here the CDR3 reads CASKGQANTGELFF. CDR3 nucleotide sequence: TGCGCCAGCAAAGGACAAGCGAACACCGGGGAGCTGTTTTTT. Full variable domain (remainder filled in from reference TRBV5-1 and TRBJ2-2): KAGVTQTPRYLIKTRGQQVTLSCSPISGHRSVSWYQQTPGQGLQFLFEYFSETQRNKGNFPGRFSGRQFSNSRSEMNVSTLELGDSALYLCASKGQANTGELFFGEGSRLTVL.

This sequence joins TRBV6-1 and TRBJ1-4, with D maybe TRBD1 (5 bases). Germline V gene data show CDR1 as MNHNS and CDR2 as SASEGT. The length of the CDR3 is 13 residues. V shed 6 bases and J shed 4 bases, with 9 bases lying between them. CDR3 sequence: CASRVGDNEKLFF. The CDR3 DNA follows: TGTGCCAGCAGGGTGGGGGATAATGAAAAACTGTTTTTT.

The V and J genes are TRBV5-5 and TRBJ1-2, with D unresolved. This CDR3 has 12 amino acids. Trimming pared 0 bases from V and 4 bases from J, leaving 4 bases between. Germline loops: CDR1 SGHKS, CDR2 YYEKEE (reference sequence). The CDR3 nucleotides read TGTGCCAGCAGCTTGGCCTCCTATGGCTACACCTTC. This translates into CASSLASYGYTF.

The V and J genes are TRBV2 and TRBJ1-5, with no clear D. CDR1 and CDR2 (germline): SNHLY, FYNNEI. CDR3 length equals 14 residues. V lost 5 bases to trimming and J lost 5 bases, with 13 bases between them. The CDR3 DNA sequence: TGTGCCAGCAGTCAGGACGGACCTTATCAGCCCCAGCATTTT. Its protein product is CASSQDGPYQPQHF.

This chain joins TRBV5-1 and TRBJ2-4, with 8 bases fitting TRBD2. CDR1 SGHRS and CDR2 YFSETQ come from the germline V gene. The J segment lost 5 bases and the V segment lost 3 bases, leaving 10 bases of the junction unmatched. This CDR3 contains 16 residues. The CDR3: CASSSDAGGVQNIQYF. CDR3 in DNA: TGCGCCAGCAGCTCCGACGCGGGGGGAGTTCAAAACATTCAGTACTTC. Full variable domain (outside the CDR3, taken from reference TRBV5-1 and TRBJ2-4): KAGVTQTPRYLIKTRGQQVTLSCSPISGHRSVSWYQQTPGQGLQFLFEYFSETQRNKGNFPGRFSGRQFSNSRSEMNVSTLELGDSALYLCASSSDAGGVQNIQYFGAGTRLSVL.

The genes are TRBV28 and TRBJ2-4; unclear D gene. The germline V gene encodes CDR1 MDHEN and CDR2 SYDVKM. The length of the CDR3 is 16 residues. V was pared by 7 bases and J by 1 base, with 17 bases between. The CDR3 spells CASMLKSAPAKNIQYF. The CDR3 bases are TGTGCCAGCATGCTAAAGTCGGCCCCGGCCAAAAACATTCAGTACTTC.

This rearrangement joins TRBV7-9 to TRBJ2-1; TRBD1 aligns across 9 bases. The V and J ends lost 3 bases and 4 bases, in that order; junction bases with no gene match: 10. This CDR3 contains 17 residues. Per germline, CDR1 SEHNR and CDR2 FQNEAQ (reference sequence). CDR3 region: CASSFLSGTGKYNEQFF. The CDR3 DNA reads TGTGCCAGCAGCTTCCTATCCGGGACAGGGAAATACAATGAGCAGTTCTTC.

The V gene is TRBV30, the J gene TRBJ1-3; D gene ambiguous. The CDR3 totals 19 residues. V lost 0 bases and J lost 0, with 21 bases in between. Germline loops: CDR1 GTSNPN, CDR2 SVGIG (reference sequence). The CDR3 sequence is CAWSVSSIIHALSGNTIYF. The CDR3, as DNA: TGTGCCTGGAGTGTATCTTCCATCATACATGCTCTCTCTGGAAACACCATATATTTT.

The V call is TRBV7-2, the J call TRBJ2-1, with D uncertain. This CDR3 contains 13 residues. Trimming left V 3 bases short and J 8 bases short, with 11 bases between. The germline gives CDR1 SGHTA, CDR2 FQGNSA. CDR3 bases: TGTGCCAGCAGCTTCAAAACAAGGGATGAGCAGTTCTTC. Residues: CASSFKTRDEQFF.

The chain is built from TRBV9 and TRBJ1-2, with D unclear. Germline assignment: CDR1 SGDLS and CDR2 YYNGEE. The CDR3 contains 13 residues. Trimming shortened V by 5 bases and J by 8 bases, and 16 bases separated the two germline ends. CDR3 bases: TGTGCCAGCAGGGAGGAGGCCGGGAGCGGCTACACCTTC. Protein sequence: CASREEAGSGYTF.

V usage is TRBV5-6 and J usage is TRBJ2-7; D may correspond to TRBD1 or TRBD2 (5 bases each). V dropped 4 bases and J dropped 4 bases, with 12 bases sitting between them. Germline V gives CDR1 SGHDT, CDR2 YYEEEE. The length of the CDR3 is 13 residues. CDR3 sequence: CASSLRGGYEQYF. As DNA, the CDR3 is TGTGCCAGCAGCCTGAGGGGTGGGTACGAGCAGTACTTC. Full variable domain (missing parts from reference TRBV5-6 and TRBJ2-7): DAGVTQSPTHLIKTRGQQVTLRCSPKSGHDTVSWYQQALGQGPQFIFQYYEEEERQRGNFPDRFSGHQFPNYSSELNVNALLLGDSALYLCASSLRGGYEQYFGPGTRLTVT.

The J gene is TRBJ1-3, the V gene TRBV2; the match to TRBD1 covers 7 bases. The CDR3 runs 15 residues. With 1 base clipped from V and 4 bases from J, the junction kept 4 bases outside the gene matches. From germline, CDR1 is SNHLY and CDR2 FYNNEI. The CDR3 sequence is CASSEGQGMGNTIYF. The CDR3 bases are TGTGCCAGCAGTGAAGGACAGGGTATGGGAAACACCATATATTTT. The variable domain in full, with the rest retrieved from reference TRBV2 and TRBJ1-3, is EPEVTQTPSHQVTQMGQEVILRCVPISNHLYFYWYRQILGQKVEFLVSFYNNEISEKSEIFDDQFSVERPDGSNFTLKIRSTKLEDSAMYFCASSEGQGMGNTIYFGEGSWLTVV.

This rearrangement joins TRBV7-2 to TRBJ1-1; 11 bases line up with TRBD1. With V trimmed by 3 bases and J by 5 bases, 5 bases remained unmatched. Germline CDR1 and CDR2: SGHTA and FQGNSA. The CDR3 is made up of 15 amino acids. CDR3 nucleotides: TGTGCCAGCAGCTTCTACGGACAGGGGGCGACTGAAGCTTTCTTT. This sequence encodes CASSFYGQGATEAFF. Full variable domain (outside the CDR3, taken from reference TRBV7-2 and TRBJ1-1): GAGVSQSPSNKVTEKGKDVELRCDPISGHTALYWYRQSLGQGLEFLIYFQGNSAPDKSGLPSDRFSAERTGGSVSTLTIQRTQQEDSAVYLCASSFYGQGATEAFFGQGTRLTVV.

The rearrangement links TRBV7-9 to TRBJ2-7; 8 bases fit TRBD1. The germline V gene encodes CDR1 SEHNR and CDR2 FQNEAQ (reference sequence). The J segment lost 6 bases and the V segment lost 5 bases, leaving 12 bases of the junction unmatched. The CDR3 has 15 amino acids. The CDR3 region is CASSTVGTGFVEQYF. For the CDR3, the DNA is TGTGCCAGCAGCACCGTCGGGACAGGATTCGTCGAGCAGTACTTC.

This sequence joins TRBV5-8 and TRBJ1-3; D gene unclear. V was cut by 4 bases and J by 2 bases, with 7 bases left in between. Germline CDR1 SGHTS, CDR2 YDEGEE. The CDR3 sequence is 13 residues long. CDR3 nucleotide sequence: TGTGCCAGCAGCCGGTTAACTGGAAACACCATATATTTT. The encoded protein is CASSRLTGNTIYF.

The chain carries TRBV6-5 and TRBJ2-1; a weak D match, TRBD1 (6 bases). Trimming removed 6 bases from V and 8 bases from J, with 17 bases in between. This CDR3 region has 14 residues. Germline-derived CDR1 and CDR2 are MNHEY and SVGAGI. CDR3 protein: CASRPTAGEYEQFF. The CDR3 coding sequence is TGTGCCAGCAGGCCCACGGCAGGGGAGTATGAGCAGTTCTTC.

The rearrangement links TRBV7-8 to TRBJ1-2; maybe TRBD1 (6 bases). CDR3 length: 13 amino acids. CDR1 and CDR2 from the germline V gene are SGHVS and FQNEAQ. The V end lost 1 base, the J end lost 6 bases, and 9 bases lay between the germline ends. The CDR3 DNA reads as TGTGCCAGCAGCTTAGTACAGGGTAATGGCTACACCTTC. Its translation is CASSLVQGNGYTF.

The chain combines TRBV5-8 with TRBJ2-3; 8 bases match TRBD1. The CDR3 covers 17 residues. The V gene end was trimmed by 1 base and the J gene end by 0 bases; junction bases not matched to a gene: 7. CDR1 is SGHTS, CDR2 YDEGEE, per germline. The CDR3 region is CASSLLQGASSTDTQYF. The CDR3 DNA follows: TGTGCCAGCAGCTTGTTGCAGGGGGCATCTAGCACAGATACGCAGTATTTT.

This chain links TRBV6-5 with TRBJ1-2; D gene unclear. With 0 bases removed from V and 2 bases from J, the gap between germline ends came to 10 bases. The CDR3 sequence is 15 residues long. Germline assignment: CDR1 MNHEY and CDR2 SVGAGI. This CDR3 is CASSYSRAVNYGYTF. The CDR3 nucleotides are TGTGCCAGCAGTTACTCAAGGGCGGTGAACTATGGCTACACCTTC.